The TCR beta chain described here comes from a study of control samples from healthy donors and cancer patients. TCRdb keeps only in-frame clones here, not all; method: immunoSEQ multiplex PCR. There are more than 95,000 clones in the sample; around 87% occur only once, and about 8.7% lies in the top ten. Germline assignment: CDR1 MNHEY and CDR2 SVGAGI. Trimming shortened V by 8 bases and J by 0 bases, and 8 bases separated the two germline ends. The CDR3 has 13 residues. The sequenced sample consisted of blood. This TCR was sampled from a man aged 40-49 years in good health. V is TRBV6-5 and J is TRBJ1-3; no firm D call. In DNA form, the CDR3 reads TGTGCCAGCCAGACGGACTCTGGAAACACCATATATTTT. Protein sequence: CASQTDSGNTIYF.